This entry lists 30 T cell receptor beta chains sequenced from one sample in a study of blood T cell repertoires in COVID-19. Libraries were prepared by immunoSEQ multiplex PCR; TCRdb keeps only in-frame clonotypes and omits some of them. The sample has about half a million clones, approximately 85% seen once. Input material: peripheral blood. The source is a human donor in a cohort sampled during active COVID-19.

The CDR3 region is CASSADRGQGFEKLFF. The CDR3 region has the DNA TGTGCCAGCAGTGCGGACCGGGGACAGGGATTTGAAAAACTGTTTTTT. The gene calls are TRBV6-1 and TRBJ1-4; 9 bases fit TRBD1. The CDR3 totals 16 residues. CDR1 and CDR2 from the germline V gene are MNHNS and SASEGT. Trimming removed 4 bases from V and 7 bases from J; junction bases left unmatched: 10.

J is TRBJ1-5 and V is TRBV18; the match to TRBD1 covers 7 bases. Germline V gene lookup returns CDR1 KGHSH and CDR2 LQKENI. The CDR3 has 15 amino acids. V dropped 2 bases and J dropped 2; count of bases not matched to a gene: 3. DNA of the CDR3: TGTGCCAGCTCACCATTTGACAGGGGCAATCAGCCCCAGCATTTT. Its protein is CASSPFDRGNQPQHF. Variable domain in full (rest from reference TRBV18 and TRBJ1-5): NAGVMQNPRHLVRRRGQEARLRCSPMKGHSHVYWYRQLPEEGLKFMVYLQKENIIDESGMPKERFSAEFPKEGPSILRIQQVVRGDSAAYFCASSPFDRGNQPQHFGDGTRLSIL.

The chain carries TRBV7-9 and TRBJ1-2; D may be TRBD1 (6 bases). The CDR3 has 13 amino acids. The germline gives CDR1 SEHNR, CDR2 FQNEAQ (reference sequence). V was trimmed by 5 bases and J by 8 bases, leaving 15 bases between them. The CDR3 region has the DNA TGTGCCAGCAGCCCGGGGGGGGCGCGGGGCTACACCTTC. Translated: CASSPGGARGYTF.

In nucleotides, the CDR3 is TGTGCCACCAGCCCCGGTCCCGGTAGCAATCAGCCCCAGCATTTT. It specifies CATSPGPGSNQPQHF. This rearrangement joins TRBV15 to TRBJ1-5; no clear D gene. V gave up 5 bases and J gave up 0 bases, with 11 bases separating them. Germline V lookup: CDR1 LNHNV, CDR2 YYDKDF (reference sequence). The CDR3 is made up of 15 amino acids. Using reference TRBV15 and TRBJ1-5 for the parts outside the CDR3, the full variable domain is DAMVIQNPRYQVTQFGKPVTLSCSQTLNHNVMYWYQQKSSQAPKLLFHYYDKDFNNEADTPDNFQSRRPNTSFCFLDIRSPGLGDTAMYLCATSPGPGSNQPQHFGDGTRLSIL.

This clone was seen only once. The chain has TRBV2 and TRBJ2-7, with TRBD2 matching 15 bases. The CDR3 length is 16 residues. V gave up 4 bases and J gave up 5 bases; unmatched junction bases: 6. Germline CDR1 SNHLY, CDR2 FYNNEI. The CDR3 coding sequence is TGTGCCAGCAGTGTGTCAGGGACTAGCGGGAGGAACGAGCAGTACTTC. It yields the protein CASSVSGTSGRNEQYF.

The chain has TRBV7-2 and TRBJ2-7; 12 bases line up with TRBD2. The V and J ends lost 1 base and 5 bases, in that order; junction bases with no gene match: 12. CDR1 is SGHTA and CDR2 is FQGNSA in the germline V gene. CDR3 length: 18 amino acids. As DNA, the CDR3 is TGTGCCAGCAGCTTAGTTGGGACTAGCGGGCGAGGAATGGACGAGCAGTACTTC. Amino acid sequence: CASSLVGTSGRGMDEQYF.

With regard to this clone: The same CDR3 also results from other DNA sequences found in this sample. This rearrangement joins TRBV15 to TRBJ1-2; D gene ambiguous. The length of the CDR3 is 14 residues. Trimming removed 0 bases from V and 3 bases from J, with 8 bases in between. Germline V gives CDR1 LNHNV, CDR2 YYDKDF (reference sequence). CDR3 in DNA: TGTGCCACCAGCAGAGAGGCAGGTGACTATGGCTACACCTTC. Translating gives CATSREAGDYGYTF.

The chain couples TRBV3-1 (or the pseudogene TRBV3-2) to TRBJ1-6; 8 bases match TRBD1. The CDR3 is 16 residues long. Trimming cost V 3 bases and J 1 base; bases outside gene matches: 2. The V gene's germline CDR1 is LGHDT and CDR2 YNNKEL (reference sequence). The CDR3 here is CASSHRTGSYNSPLHF. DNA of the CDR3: TGTGCCAGCAGCCACCGGACAGGGTCCTATAATTCACCCCTCCACTTT.

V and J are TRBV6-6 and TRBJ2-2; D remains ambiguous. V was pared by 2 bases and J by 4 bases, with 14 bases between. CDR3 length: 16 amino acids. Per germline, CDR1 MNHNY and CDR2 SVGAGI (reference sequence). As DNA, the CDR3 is TGTGCCAGCAGTTACGGTAACACCCCAACCACCGGGGAGCTGTTTTTT. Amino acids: CASSYGNTPTTGELFF.

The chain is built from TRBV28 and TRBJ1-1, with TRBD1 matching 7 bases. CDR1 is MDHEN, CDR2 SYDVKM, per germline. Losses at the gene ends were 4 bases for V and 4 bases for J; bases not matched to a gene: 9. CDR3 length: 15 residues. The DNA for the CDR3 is TGTGCCAGCAGTTCCCGACAGGGACGGATCACTGAAGCTTTCTTT. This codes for CASSSRQGRITEAFF.

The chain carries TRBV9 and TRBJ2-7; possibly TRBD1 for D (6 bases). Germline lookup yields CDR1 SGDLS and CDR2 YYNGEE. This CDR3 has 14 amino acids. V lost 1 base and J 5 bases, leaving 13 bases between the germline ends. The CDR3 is CASSVTQGFDEQYF. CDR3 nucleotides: TGTGCCAGCAGCGTAACACAGGGTTTCGACGAGCAGTACTTC.

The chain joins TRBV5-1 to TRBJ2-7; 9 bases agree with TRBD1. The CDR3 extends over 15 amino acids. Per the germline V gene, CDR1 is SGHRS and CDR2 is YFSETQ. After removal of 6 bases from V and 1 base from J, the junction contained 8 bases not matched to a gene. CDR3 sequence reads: CASTPGQGTSYEQYF. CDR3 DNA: TGCGCCAGCACTCCCGGACAGGGGACTTCCTACGAGCAGTACTTC.

The CDR3 DNA reads TGTGCCAGCAGACCTAGCACTGAAGCTTTCTTT. It translates to CASRPSTEAFF. This sequence joins TRBV28 and TRBJ1-1; no clear D gene. Deletions cut 6 bases from V and 4 bases from J, with 6 bases between. Per germline, CDR1 MDHEN and CDR2 SYDVKM. CDR3 size: 11 residues.

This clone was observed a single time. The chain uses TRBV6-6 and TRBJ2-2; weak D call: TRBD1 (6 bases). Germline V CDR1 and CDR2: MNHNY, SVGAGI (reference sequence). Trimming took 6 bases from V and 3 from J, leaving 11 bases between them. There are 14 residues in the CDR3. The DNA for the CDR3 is TGTGCCAGCAGCTACCGACAGGACACCGGGGAGCTGTTTTTT. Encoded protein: CASSYRQDTGELFF.

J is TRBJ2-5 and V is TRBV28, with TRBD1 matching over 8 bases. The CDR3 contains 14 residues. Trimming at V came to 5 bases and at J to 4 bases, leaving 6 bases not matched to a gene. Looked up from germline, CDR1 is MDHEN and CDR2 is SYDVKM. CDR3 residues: CASSPGQGRETQYF. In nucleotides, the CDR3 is TGTGCCAGCAGTCCCGGACAGGGACGAGAGACCCAGTACTTC.

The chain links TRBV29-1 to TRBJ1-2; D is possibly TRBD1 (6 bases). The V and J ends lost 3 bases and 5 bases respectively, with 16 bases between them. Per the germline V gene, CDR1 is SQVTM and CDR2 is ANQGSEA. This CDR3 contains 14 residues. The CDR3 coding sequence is TGCAGCGTTGACGAGGGGGACGGTCATTATGGCTACACCTTC. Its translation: CSVDEGDGHYGYTF.

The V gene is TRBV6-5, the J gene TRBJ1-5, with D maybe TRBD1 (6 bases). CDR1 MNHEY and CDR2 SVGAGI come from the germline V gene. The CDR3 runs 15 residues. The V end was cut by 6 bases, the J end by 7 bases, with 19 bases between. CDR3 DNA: TGTGCCAGCAGCCTCTATTCAGGGGAAGGCCAGCCCCAGCATTTT. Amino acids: CASSLYSGEGQPQHF.

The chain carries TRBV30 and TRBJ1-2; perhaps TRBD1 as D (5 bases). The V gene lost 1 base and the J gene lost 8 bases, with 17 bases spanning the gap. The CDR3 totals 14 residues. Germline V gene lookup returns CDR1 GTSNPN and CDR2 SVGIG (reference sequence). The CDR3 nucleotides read TGTGCCTGGAGTGGGTCTTTCCTTCCAGGGGGCTACACCTTC. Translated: CAWSGSFLPGGYTF.

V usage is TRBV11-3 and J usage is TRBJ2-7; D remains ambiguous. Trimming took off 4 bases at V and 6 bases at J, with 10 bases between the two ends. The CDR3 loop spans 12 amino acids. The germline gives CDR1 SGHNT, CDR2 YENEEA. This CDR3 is CASSSTNLEQYF. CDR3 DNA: TGTGCCAGCAGCTCCACTAACCTCGAGCAGTACTTC. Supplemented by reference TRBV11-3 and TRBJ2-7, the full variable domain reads EAGVVQSPRYKIIEKKQPVAFWCNPISGHNTLYWYLQNLGQGPELLIRYENEEAVDDSQLPKDRFSAERLKGVDSTLKIQPAELGDSAVYLCASSSTNLEQYFGPGTRLTVT.

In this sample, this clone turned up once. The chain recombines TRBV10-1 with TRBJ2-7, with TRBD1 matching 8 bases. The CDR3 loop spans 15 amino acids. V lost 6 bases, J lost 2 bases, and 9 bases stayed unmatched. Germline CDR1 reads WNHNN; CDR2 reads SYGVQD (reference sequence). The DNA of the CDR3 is TGCGCCAGCAGCCCCCCCGGACAGGGTACCTACGAGCAGTACTTC. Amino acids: CASSPPGQGTYEQYF.

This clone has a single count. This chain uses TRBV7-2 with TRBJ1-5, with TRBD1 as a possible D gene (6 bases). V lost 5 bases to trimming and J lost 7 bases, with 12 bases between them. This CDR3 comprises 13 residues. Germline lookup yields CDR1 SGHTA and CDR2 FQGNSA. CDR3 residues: CASSPEGGQPQHF. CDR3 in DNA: TGTGCCAGCAGCCCAGAGGGGGGGCAGCCCCAGCATTTT.

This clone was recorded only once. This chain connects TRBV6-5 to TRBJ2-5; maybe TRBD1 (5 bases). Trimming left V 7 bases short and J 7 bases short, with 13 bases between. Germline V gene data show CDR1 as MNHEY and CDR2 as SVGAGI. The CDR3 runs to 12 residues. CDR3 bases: TGTGCCAGCACGACAGAAAGATGGACCCAGTACTTC. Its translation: CASTTERWTQYF.

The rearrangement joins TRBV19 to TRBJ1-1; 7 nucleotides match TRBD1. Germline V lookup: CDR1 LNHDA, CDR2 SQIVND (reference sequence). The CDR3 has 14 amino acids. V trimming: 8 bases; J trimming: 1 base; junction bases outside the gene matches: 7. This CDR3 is CASSTGVTNTEAFF. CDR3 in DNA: TGTGCCAGTTCAACAGGGGTTACGAACACTGAAGCTTTCTTT.

CDR3 in DNA: TGTGCCAGCAGCCCTAATGTAGGCGGAGGGCAAGCTTTCTTT. Its protein is CASSPNVGGGQAFF. The chain is built from TRBV5-6 and TRBJ1-1; D gene uncertain. CDR3 length: 14 amino acids. With 4 bases removed from V and 9 bases from J, the gap between germline ends came to 19 bases. Per germline, CDR1 SGHDT and CDR2 YYEEEE.

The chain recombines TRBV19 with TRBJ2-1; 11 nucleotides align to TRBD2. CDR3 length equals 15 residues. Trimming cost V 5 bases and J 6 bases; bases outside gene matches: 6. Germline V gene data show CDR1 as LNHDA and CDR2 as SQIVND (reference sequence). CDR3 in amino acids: CASSALAGVGNEQFF. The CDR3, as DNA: TGTGCCAGTAGTGCACTAGCGGGAGTAGGCAATGAGCAGTTCTTC. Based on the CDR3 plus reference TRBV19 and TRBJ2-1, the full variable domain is DGGITQSPKYLFRKEGQNVTLSCEQNLNHDAMYWYRQDPGQGLRLIYYSQIVNDFQKGDIAEGYSVSREKKESFPLTVTSAQKNPTAFYLCASSALAGVGNEQFFGPGTRLTVL.

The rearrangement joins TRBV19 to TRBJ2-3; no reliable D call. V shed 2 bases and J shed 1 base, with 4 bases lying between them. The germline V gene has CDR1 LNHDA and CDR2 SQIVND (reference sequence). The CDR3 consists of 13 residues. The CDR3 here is CASSITRTDTQYF. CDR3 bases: TGTGCCAGTAGTATAACTCGCACAGATACGCAGTATTTT.

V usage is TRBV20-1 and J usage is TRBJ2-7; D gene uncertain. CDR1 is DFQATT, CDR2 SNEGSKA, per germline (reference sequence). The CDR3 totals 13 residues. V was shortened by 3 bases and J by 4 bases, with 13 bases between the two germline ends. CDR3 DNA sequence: TGCAGTGCTAGTGATCCTCGTCGGTACGAGCAGTACTTC. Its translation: CSASDPRRYEQYF.

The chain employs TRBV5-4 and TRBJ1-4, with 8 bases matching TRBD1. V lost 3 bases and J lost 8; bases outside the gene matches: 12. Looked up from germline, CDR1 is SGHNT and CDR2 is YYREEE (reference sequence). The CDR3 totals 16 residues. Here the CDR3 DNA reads TGTGCCAGCAGCTCAGGTATAGACAGGGGTCGCGAAAAACTGTTTTTT. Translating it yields CASSSGIDRGREKLFF.

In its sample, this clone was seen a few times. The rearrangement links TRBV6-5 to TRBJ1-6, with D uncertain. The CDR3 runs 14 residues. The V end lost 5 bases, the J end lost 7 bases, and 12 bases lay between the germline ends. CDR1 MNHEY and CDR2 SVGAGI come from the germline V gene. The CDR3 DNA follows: TGTGCCAGCAGTCCGGGTCTAGAGAATTCACCCCTCCACTTT. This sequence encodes CASSPGLENSPLHF.

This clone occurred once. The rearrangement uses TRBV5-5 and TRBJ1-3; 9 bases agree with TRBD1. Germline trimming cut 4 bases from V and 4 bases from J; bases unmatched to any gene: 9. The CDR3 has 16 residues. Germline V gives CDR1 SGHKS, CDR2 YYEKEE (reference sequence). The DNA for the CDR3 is TGTGCCAGCAGCCCCGGGACAGGGTGGAGGGGAAACACCATATATTTT. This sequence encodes CASSPGTGWRGNTIYF. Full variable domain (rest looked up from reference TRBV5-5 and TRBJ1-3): DAGVTQSPTHLIKTRGQQVTLRCSPISGHKSVSWYQQVLGQGPQFIFQYYEKEERGRGNFPDRFSARQFPNYSSELNVNALLLGDSALYLCASSPGTGWRGNTIYFGEGSWLTVV.